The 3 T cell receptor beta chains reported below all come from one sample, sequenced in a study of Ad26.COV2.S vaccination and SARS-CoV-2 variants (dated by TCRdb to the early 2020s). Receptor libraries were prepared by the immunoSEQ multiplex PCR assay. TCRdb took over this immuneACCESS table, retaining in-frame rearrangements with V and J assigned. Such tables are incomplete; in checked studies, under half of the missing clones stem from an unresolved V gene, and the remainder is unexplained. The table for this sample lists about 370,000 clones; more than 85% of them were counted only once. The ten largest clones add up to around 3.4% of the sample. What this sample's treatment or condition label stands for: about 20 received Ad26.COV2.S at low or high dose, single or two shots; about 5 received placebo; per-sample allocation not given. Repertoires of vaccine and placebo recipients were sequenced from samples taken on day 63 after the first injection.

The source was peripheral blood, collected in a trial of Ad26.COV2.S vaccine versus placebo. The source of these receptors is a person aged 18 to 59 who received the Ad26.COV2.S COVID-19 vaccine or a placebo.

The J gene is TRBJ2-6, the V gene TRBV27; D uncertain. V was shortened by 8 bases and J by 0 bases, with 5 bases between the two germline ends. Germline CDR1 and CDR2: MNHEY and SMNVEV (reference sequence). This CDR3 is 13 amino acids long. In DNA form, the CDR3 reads TGTGCCAGCCGCCTCTCTGGGGCCAACGTCCTGACTTTC. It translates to CASRLSGANVLTF.

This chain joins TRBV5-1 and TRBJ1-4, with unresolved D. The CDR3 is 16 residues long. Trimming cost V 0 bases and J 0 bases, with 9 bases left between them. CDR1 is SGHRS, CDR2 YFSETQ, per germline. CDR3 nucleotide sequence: TGCGCCAGCAGCTTGGCCCCGGTTGCAACTAATGAAAAACTGTTTTTT. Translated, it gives CASSLAPVATNEKLFF.

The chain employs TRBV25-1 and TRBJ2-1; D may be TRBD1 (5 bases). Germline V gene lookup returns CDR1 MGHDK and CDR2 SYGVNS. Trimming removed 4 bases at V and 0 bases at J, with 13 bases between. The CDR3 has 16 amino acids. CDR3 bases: TGTGCCAGCAGTGGATTCACCAGGGACTCCTACAATGAGCAGTTCTTC. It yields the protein CASSGFTRDSYNEQFF.